This T cell receptor (beta chain) was identified during a study of T cells expressing NK-cell markers. Germline V lookup: CDR1 MGHRA, CDR2 YSYEKL. The CDR3 extends over 16 amino acids. The authors generated TCR beta cDNA through 5'RACE template switching with UMIs. From its re-call of the 5' RACE reads, TCRdb lists each CDR3 protein once, without DNA. The sample table includes 350,000 to 450,000 distinct CDR3 sequences. This receptor was obtained from a man aged 18 to 69 in good health. The source material was blood T cells: a sorted CD56 or NKG2C T cell subset, CD4+ or CD8+ T cells, or bulk PBMC T cells (not recorded which). J is TRBJ2-4 and V is TRBV4-1; there is no DNA to check the TCRdb D call of TRBD1. The CDR3 sequence is CASSQLNRGAKNIQYF.